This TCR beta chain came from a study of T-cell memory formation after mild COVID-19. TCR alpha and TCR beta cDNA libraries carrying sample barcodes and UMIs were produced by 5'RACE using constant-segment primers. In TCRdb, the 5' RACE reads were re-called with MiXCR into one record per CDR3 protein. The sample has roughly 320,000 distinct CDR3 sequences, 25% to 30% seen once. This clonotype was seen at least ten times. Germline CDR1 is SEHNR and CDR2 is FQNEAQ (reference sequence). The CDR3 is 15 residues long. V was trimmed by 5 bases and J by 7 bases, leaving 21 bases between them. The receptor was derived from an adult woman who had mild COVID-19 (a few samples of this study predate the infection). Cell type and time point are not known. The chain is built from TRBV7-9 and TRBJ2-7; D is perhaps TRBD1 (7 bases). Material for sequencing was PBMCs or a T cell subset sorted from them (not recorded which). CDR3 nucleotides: TGTGCCAGCAGCGACACAAATGAGGGGGCGGGGGAGCAGTACTTC. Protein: CASSDTNEGAGEQYF.